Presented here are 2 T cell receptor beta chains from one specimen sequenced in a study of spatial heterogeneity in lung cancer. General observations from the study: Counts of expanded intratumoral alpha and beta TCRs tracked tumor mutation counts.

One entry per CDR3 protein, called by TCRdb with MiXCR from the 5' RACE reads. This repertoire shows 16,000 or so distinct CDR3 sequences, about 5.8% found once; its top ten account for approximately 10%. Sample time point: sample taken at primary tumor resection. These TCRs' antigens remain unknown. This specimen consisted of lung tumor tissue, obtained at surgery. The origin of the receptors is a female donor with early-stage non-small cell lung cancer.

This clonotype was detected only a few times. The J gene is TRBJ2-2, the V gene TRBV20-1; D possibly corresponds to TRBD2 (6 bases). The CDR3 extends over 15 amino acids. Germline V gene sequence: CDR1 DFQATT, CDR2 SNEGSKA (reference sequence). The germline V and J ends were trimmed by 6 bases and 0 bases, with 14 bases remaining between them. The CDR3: CSAHRGTPNTGELFF. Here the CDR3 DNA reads TGCAGTGCCCACCGGGGGACTCCGAACACCGGGGAGCTGTTTTTT.

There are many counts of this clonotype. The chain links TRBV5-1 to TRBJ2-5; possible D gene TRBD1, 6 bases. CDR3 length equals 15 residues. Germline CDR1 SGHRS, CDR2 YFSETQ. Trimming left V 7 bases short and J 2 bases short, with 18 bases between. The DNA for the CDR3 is TGCGCCAGCCGTCTTGGGGGCCCCCCACAAGAGACCCAGTACTTC. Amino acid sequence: CASRLGGPPQETQYF.